This TCR beta chain emerged from a study of T cells in Graves' hyperthyroidism and ophthalmopathy. Study-wide background: Peripheral blood specimens were obtained at initial diagnosis, prior to any treatment.

Germline CDR1 is MNHNS and CDR2 is SASEGT. This CDR3 has 14 amino acids. V trimming: 2 bases; J trimming: 6 bases; junction bases outside the gene matches: 6. Amplification of TCR beta CDR3 regions was performed using RNA transcripts as template. The study used the HTBI primer set for a first-round RT-PCR of the TCR CDR3. Each CDR3 protein gets one entry after TCRdb re-called the multiplex PCR reads with MiXCR. The sample lists approximately 330,000 distinct CDR3 sequences, roughly an eighth occurring once. Study observations and caveats: The model predicted ophthalmopathy a median around six months before onset.

Duration under 3 months, a NOSPECS grade of at least 4, and a Clinical Activity Score of at least 3 characterized the ophthalmopathy patients. This clonotype was observed many times. What it recognizes is unknown. This clonotype was sampled from a woman in her 40s with Graves' ophthalmopathy. Sequencing used blood. The chain has TRBV6-1 and TRBJ2-5, with 7 bases that match TRBD1. In nucleotides, the CDR3 is TGTGCCAGCAGTGAAATAGGCAGGGGGAAGACCCAGTACTTC. It encodes CASSEIGRGKTQYF.